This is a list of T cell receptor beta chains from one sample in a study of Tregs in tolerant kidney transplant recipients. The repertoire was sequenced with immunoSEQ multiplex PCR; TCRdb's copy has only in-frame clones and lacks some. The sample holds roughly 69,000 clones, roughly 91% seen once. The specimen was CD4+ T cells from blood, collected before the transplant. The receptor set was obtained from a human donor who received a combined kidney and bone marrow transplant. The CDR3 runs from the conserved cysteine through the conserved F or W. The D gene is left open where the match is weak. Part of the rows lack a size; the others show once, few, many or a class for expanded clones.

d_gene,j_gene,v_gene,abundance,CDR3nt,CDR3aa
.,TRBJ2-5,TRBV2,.,TGTGCCAGCAGCGCCCTAGAGCAAGAGACCCAGTACTTC,CASSALEQETQYF
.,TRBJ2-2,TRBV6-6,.,TGTGCCAGCAGTTACCAACAGGGAATGGGCGGGGAGCTGTTTTTT,CASSYQQGMGGELFF
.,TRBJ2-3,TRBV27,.,TGTGCCAGCAGTCCATACGGGACTCCCCCGCTAGATACGCAGTATTTT,CASSPYGTPPLDTQYF
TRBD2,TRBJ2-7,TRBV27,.,TGTGCCAGCATCCCCACTAGCGGCTCGCGGGTTACCTACGAGCAGTACTTC,CASIPTSGSRVTYEQYF
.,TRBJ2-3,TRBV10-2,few,TGCGCCAGCAGTGAGTCTGGGGGCAGGGATACGCAGTATTTT,CASSESGGRDTQYF
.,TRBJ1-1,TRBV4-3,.,TGCGCCAGCAGCCCCGCGGTGGTACTGAACACTGAAGCTTTCTTT,CASSPAVVLNTEAFF
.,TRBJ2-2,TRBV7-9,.,TGTGCCAGCAGCGCGCAAATGGAGACCGGGGAGCTGTTTTTT,CASSAQMETGELFF
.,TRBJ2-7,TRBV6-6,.,TGTGCCAGCAGTTACCAGACGGGTAGCTCCTACGAGCAGTACTTC,CASSYQTGSSYEQYF
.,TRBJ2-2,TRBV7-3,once,TGTGCCAGCAGCCCACAGGCCGCGAACACCGGGGAGCTGTTTTTT,CASSPQAANTGELFF
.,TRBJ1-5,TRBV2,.,TGTGCCAGCAGTGATTGGACAGTCGGCAATCAGCCCCAGCATTTT,CASSDWTVGNQPQHF
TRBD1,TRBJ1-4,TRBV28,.,TGTGCCAGCAGTTTACAGGGGGCTAATGAAAAACTGTTTTTT,CASSLQGANEKLFF
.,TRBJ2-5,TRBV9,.,TGTGCCAGCAGCGTAGGTAGTGTCGAAGAGACCCAGTACTTC,CASSVGSVEETQYF
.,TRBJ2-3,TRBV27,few,TGTGCCAGCTGGGGGGGGGCAAGCACAGATACGCAGTATTTT,CASWGGASTDTQYF
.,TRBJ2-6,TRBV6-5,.,TGTGCCAGCAGTTACTCGTCTTCTGGGGCCAACGTCCTGACTTTC,CASSYSSSGANVLTF
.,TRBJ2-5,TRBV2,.,TGTGCCAGCAGTGTTAGCGTTGAGACCCAGTACTTC,CASSVSVETQYF
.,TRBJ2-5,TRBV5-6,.,TGTGCCAGCAGCTTTATTCCAGCGGGACAACAAGAGACCCAGTACTTC,CASSFIPAGQQETQYF
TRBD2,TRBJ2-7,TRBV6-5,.,TGTGCCAGCAGCGTTAGCGGGAGGGCCCGCGAGCAGTACTTC,CASSVSGRAREQYF
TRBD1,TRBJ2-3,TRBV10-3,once,TGTGCCATACGAAGGGACAGAGACACAGATACGCAGTATTTT,CAIRRDRDTDTQYF
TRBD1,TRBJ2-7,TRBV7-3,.,TGTGCCAGCAGCGCCGCAGGGGGCTACGAGCAGTACTTC,CASSAAGGYEQYF
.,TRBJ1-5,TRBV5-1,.,TGCGCCAGCAGCAATACAATAGACAGAATATGCAATCAGCCCCAGCATTTT,CASSNTIDRICNQPQHF
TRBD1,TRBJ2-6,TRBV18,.,TGTGCCAGCTCATCAAGGGGGCCGGGGGCCAACGTCCTGACTTTC,CASSSRGPGANVLTF
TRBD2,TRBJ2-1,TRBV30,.,TGTGCCTGGAGTAAACTAGCGGGAGGCGGTGAGCAGTTCTTC,CAWSKLAGGGEQFF
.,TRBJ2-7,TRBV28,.,TGTGCCAGCAGTTTTGGAGGCAACGAGCAGTACTTC,CASSFGGNEQYF
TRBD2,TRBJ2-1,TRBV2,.,TGTGCCAGCCTTCGGACTAGCGGGGGGTTTGGTGAGCAGTTCTTC,CASLRTSGGFGEQFF
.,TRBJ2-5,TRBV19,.,TGTGCCAGTAGTATGGATAGCGCGGGCAAGGAGACCCAGTACTTC,CASSMDSAGKETQYF